The 19 T cell receptor beta chains reported below all come from one sample, sequenced in a study of human T cells and chemical hapten exposure. Time point noted: patch test 2, 6 weeks after DPC sensitization. Indicated treatment: therapeutic diphenylcyclopropenone sensitization with weekly scalp DPC. TCRdb reprocessed the RACE reads with MiXCR, giving one entry per CDR3 protein. Here the sample spans about 140,000 distinct CDR3 sequences, approximately 12% being singletons. The material was whole blood, obtained in connection with sensitization to the hapten diphenylcyclopropenone (DPC). The receptors come from a woman between 50 and 59 years old with alopecia areata. Some clones in this sample may be carry-over from other donors' samples.

V is TRBV7-2 and J is TRBJ2-7, with 9 bases that match TRBD2. This CDR3 is 15 amino acids long. Germline V gives CDR1 SGHTA, CDR2 FQGNSA. The V gene end was trimmed by 8 bases and the J gene end by 0 bases; junction bases not matched to a gene: 8. The CDR3 spells CASRAGGSSSYEQYF. For the CDR3, the DNA is TGTGCCAGCCGAGCGGGGGGTTCTAGCTCCTACGAGCAGTACTTC.

This clonotype was recorded many times. The rearrangement links TRBV21-1 to TRBJ2-5; no DNA check was done on the table's D call, TRBD1. TRBV21-1 is recorded as a pseudogene. The CDR3 is made up of 15 amino acids. In nucleotides, the CDR3 is TGTGCCAGCAGCAAACGGGGGCAGGGGTCAGAGACCCAGTACTTC. Translated, it gives CASSKRGQGSETQYF.

V gene TRBV25-1 combines with J gene TRBJ1-1; D gene unclear. Germline V gene lookup returns CDR1 MGHDK and CDR2 SYGVNS. This CDR3 comprises 15 residues. The V end was cut by 6 bases, the J end by 0 bases, with 14 bases between. CDR3 DNA sequence: TGTGCCAGCAGCCCCCGACCGGGAGTGAACACTGAAGCTTTCTTT. Translation: CASSPRPGVNTEAFF.

This chain connects TRBV11-2 to TRBJ2-4; TRBD1 is a possible D gene (6 bases). CDR3 length: 15 residues. Trimming shortened V by 1 base and J by 8 bases, and 15 bases separated the two germline ends. CDR1 is SGHAT, CDR2 FQNNGV, per germline. The CDR3 sequence: CASSLVSVAGDIQYF. The CDR3 DNA reads as TGTGCCAGCAGCTTAGTTTCGGTGGCAGGGGACATTCAGTACTTC.

This sequence joins TRBV9 and TRBJ2-2; D possibly corresponds to TRBD1 (6 bases). This CDR3 comprises 14 residues. The germline V gene encodes CDR1 SGDLS and CDR2 YYNGEE. The V end lost 2 bases, the J end lost 5 bases, and 10 bases lay between the germline ends. For the CDR3, the DNA is TGTGCCAGCAGCGTCACAGGGCCTACCGGGGAGCTGTTTTTT. Amino acids: CASSVTGPTGELFF.

CDR3 sequence reads: CASIRRGAGVSTEQFF. CDR3 in DNA: TGTGCCAGCATCCGCAGGGGCGCGGGAGTGTCGACTGAGCAGTTCTTC. The chain employs TRBV7-9 and TRBJ2-1; maybe TRBD2 (7 bases). Trimming took off 7 bases at V and 9 bases at J, with 25 bases between the two ends. CDR1 SEHNR and CDR2 FQNEAQ come from the germline V gene (reference sequence). This CDR3 has 16 amino acids.

The table lists this clonotype with many counts. The genes are TRBV5-1 and TRBJ2-3; D unclear. Germline V gene lookup returns CDR1 SGHRS and CDR2 YFSETQ. The V and J ends lost 1 base and 0 bases respectively, with 6 bases between them. CDR3 length: 14 amino acids. CDR3 DNA: TGCGCCAGCAGCTTGAGGGCTAGCACAGATACGCAGTATTTT. It is translated as CASSLRASTDTQYF.

This clonotype appeared many times. This chain connects TRBV18 to TRBJ2-1, with TRBD2 matching 9 bases. V trimming: 2 bases; J trimming: 8 bases; junction bases outside the gene matches: 7. There are 15 residues in the CDR3. Germline V gives CDR1 KGHSH, CDR2 LQKENI. The CDR3 coding sequence is TGTGCCAGCTCACCAGAGGCTAGCGGGGTTGATGAGCAGTTCTTC. Protein product: CASSPEASGVDEQFF.

This clonotype showed up many times. The rearrangement uses TRBV7-9 and TRBJ1-1, with no clear D. Germline V gene sequence: CDR1 SEHNR, CDR2 FQNEAQ (reference sequence). Trimming shortened V by 0 bases and J by 5 bases, and 4 bases separated the two germline ends. The CDR3 has 12 amino acids. The DNA for the CDR3 is TGTGCCAGCAGCTTAGCAACGACTGAAGCTTTCTTT. It is translated as CASSLATTEAFF. Full variable domain (outside the CDR3, taken from reference TRBV7-9 and TRBJ1-1): DTGVSQNPRHKITKRGQNVTFRCDPISEHNRLYWYRQTLGQGPEFLTYFQNEAQLEKSRLLSDRFSAERPKGSFSTLEIQRTEQGDSAMYLCASSLATTEAFFGQGTRLTVV.

This clonotype was counted at least ten times. The chain combines TRBV18 with TRBJ2-6; D uncertain. Between the trimmed V and J ends, which lost 1 base and 13 bases, there was a span of 11 bases. Germline CDR1 reads KGHSH; CDR2 reads LQKENI. The CDR3 loop spans 13 amino acids. CDR3 nucleotides: TGTGCCAGCTCACCACAACGTCCTCCTGTCCTGACTTTC. It is translated as CASSPQRPPVLTF.

This rearrangement joins TRBV28 to TRBJ1-1; the D gene is possibly TRBD1 (5 bases). Germline-derived CDR1 and CDR2 are MDHEN and SYDVKM. Trimming took off 5 bases at V and 8 bases at J, with 12 bases between the two ends. The CDR3 covers 12 residues. The DNA of the CDR3 is TGTGCCAGCAGTCAGCAGAAGGGGGAAGCTTTCTTT. This codes for CASSQQKGEAFF.

This clonotype was seen repeatedly, ten times or more. The chain joins TRBV5-1 to TRBJ2-1; no clear D. Germline assignment: CDR1 SGHRS and CDR2 YFSETQ. Trimming pared 0 bases from V and 4 bases from J, leaving 8 bases between. CDR3 length equals 14 residues. The CDR3 DNA follows: TGCGCCAGCAGCTTGGAGACGCAGTACAATGAGCAGTTCTTC. Translated: CASSLETQYNEQFF.

This clonotype was picked up a small number of times. The genes are TRBV23-1 and TRBJ1-5, with D unresolved. TRBV23-1 belongs to the ORF category, with a function that is uncertain. V gave up 8 bases and J gave up 5 bases, with 4 bases separating them. This CDR3 region has 10 residues. CDR3 sequence: CASGHQPQHF. The CDR3 DNA reads TGCGCCAGCGGCCATCAGCCCCAGCATTTT.

This clonotype occurred a few times. The rearrangement uses TRBV2 and TRBJ2-7, with TRBD2 as a possible D gene (6 bases). The CDR3 runs 14 residues. Between the trimmed V and J ends, which lost 4 bases and 6 bases, there was a span of 16 bases. Germline CDR1 reads SNHLY; CDR2 reads FYNNEI. Here the CDR3 reads CASSAGAYLREQYF. In DNA, the CDR3 is TGTGCCAGCAGTGCGGGAGCTTATCTACGCGAGCAGTACTTC. Using reference TRBV2 and TRBJ2-7 for the parts outside the CDR3, the full variable domain is EPEVTQTPSHQVTQMGQEVILRCVPISNHLYFYWYRQILGQKVEFLVSFYNNEISEKSEIFDDQFSVERPDGSNFTLKIRSTKLEDSAMYFCASSAGAYLREQYFGPGTRLTVT.

This clonotype was picked up a small number of times. The chain carries TRBV29-1 and TRBJ2-7; D remains unclear. This CDR3 contains 12 residues. Looked up from germline, CDR1 is SQVTM and CDR2 is ANQGSEA. V dropped 4 bases and J dropped 2 bases, with 9 bases sitting between them. CDR3 in DNA: TGCAGCGTTGGGAGTCCCCCCTACGAGCAGTACTTC. It codes for CSVGSPPYEQYF.

The J gene is TRBJ1-3, the V gene TRBV20-1, with a weak D call TRBD1 (5 bases). Looked up from germline, CDR1 is DFQATT and CDR2 is SNEGSKA (reference sequence). This CDR3 comprises 14 residues. V dropped 2 bases and J dropped 6 bases, with 14 bases sitting between them. The DNA for the CDR3 is TGCAGTGCTAGATTCCCGGGACGGATAAACACCATATATTTT. Its translation: CSARFPGRINTIYF.

The CDR3: CASSEKTSGSGDTQYF. CDR3 coding DNA: TGTGCCAGCAGTGAAAAGACTAGCGGGAGTGGAGATACGCAGTATTTT. This sequence joins TRBV2 and TRBJ2-3, with TRBD2 matching 12 bases. Germline values: CDR1 SNHLY, CDR2 FYNNEI. CDR3 size: 16 residues. V was pared by 2 bases and J by 5 bases, with 5 bases of the junction left unmatched.

This clonotype was counted a few times. The rearrangement joins TRBV24-1 to TRBJ1-5; 7 nucleotides align to TRBD1. J lost 4 bases, V lost 7 bases, and 21 bases had no gene match. This CDR3 region has 19 residues. Per the germline V gene, CDR1 is KGHDR and CDR2 is SFDVKD. The chain's CDR3 is CATSSSPRDSPRRNQPQHF. The CDR3 nucleotides are TGTGCCACCAGCTCTTCTCCTCGGGACAGCCCAAGACGGAATCAGCCCCAGCATTTT.

The gene calls are TRBV5-1 and TRBJ2-6; either TRBD1 or TRBD2 may fit D (5 bases each). Per the germline V gene, CDR1 is SGHRS and CDR2 is YFSETQ. V was trimmed by 4 bases and J by 4 bases, leaving 12 bases between them. There are 15 residues in the CDR3. CDR3 residues: CASSGTRAGANVLTF. The CDR3 coding sequence is TGCGCCAGCAGCGGGACGAGGGCCGGGGCCAACGTCCTGACTTTC.